This TCR beta chain was recovered during a study of long-term antiretroviral therapy in people with HIV. Study-wide results and caveats: Clonal expansions arising prior to ART prevailed in the repertoire at every time point. CDR3 lengths in HIV samples spanned a narrower range than controls.

An immunoSEQ assay, version v3.0, was performed at survey level. Clones were read by immunoSEQ multiplex PCR, and TCRdb kept only the in-frame ones, dropping some. The sample consists of approximately 37,000 clones, around 83% of them appearing once. In regard to this clone: Its antigen is as yet unknown.

PBMC samples from each donor numbered at least one pre-ART and at least two post-ART. The V and J ends lost 4 bases and 1 base respectively, with 10 bases between them. The germline gives CDR1 MNHEY, CDR2 SVGAGI. The CDR3 loop spans 14 amino acids. The J gene is TRBJ1-1, the V gene TRBV6-5; weak D call: TRBD1 (5 bases). The sequence was obtained from a man between 18 and 35 years old with HIV. The sample was unsorted PBMCs, taken 1 year after starting antiretroviral therapy. CDR3 region: CASSSGTANTEAFF. Written as DNA, the CDR3 is TGTGCCAGCAGTTCAGGGACGGCGAACACTGAAGCTTTCTTT.